This TCR beta chain came from a study of cytomegalovirus exposure and HLA in healthy donors. Whole-study findings and limits: In the analysis, some V segments, TRBV6-2 and TRBV6-3 included, were excluded as indistinguishable. Later analysis suggested most CMV-associated TCR beta chains were HLA-restricted.

13 Jbeta primers and 60 Vbeta primers were used for the PCR. The repertoire was sequenced with immunoSEQ multiplex PCR; TCRdb's copy has only in-frame clones and lacks some. Counted here are roughly 130,000 clones, around 8.5% occurring once; the ten biggest clones make up 5.5%. The CDR3 contains 16 residues. Trimming left V 4 bases short and J 2 bases short, with 17 bases between. CDR1 is SGHNT and CDR2 is YYREEE in the germline V gene (reference sequence). This clone came up a few times. The antigen remains unidentified. The sequenced sample was PBMCs. V and J are TRBV5-4 and TRBJ2-3; maybe TRBD2 (6 bases). This clonotype was sampled from a man in his forties in good health and CMV-seronegative. The DNA of the CDR3 is TGTGCCAGCAGCCACCCTTCCGGACTAAACACAGATACGCAGTATTTT. Translating gives CASSHPSGLNTDTQYF.